A selection of T cell receptor beta chains follows, all from one sample in a study of blood T cell repertoires in COVID-19. The data were produced by immunoSEQ multiplex PCR, yet TCRdb's version contains in-frame clones alone and is incomplete. The table shows roughly 97,000 clones, with roughly 90% occurring only once. Sequences were obtained from peripheral blood. The receptors derive from a human donor in a cohort sampled during active COVID-19. Both conserved end residues are part of each CDR3. A D gene is named only where the DNA matches it firmly. Where a row states a size, it is once, few, many or the class of an expanded clone; other rows omit it.

>-|TRBJ2-2|TRBD2|TRBV4-2
TGTGCCAGCAGCCAAGGGACCCTAGCGGGGGGGCCTTTGGGGGAGCTGTTTTTT
CASSQGTLAGGPLGELFF
>-|TRBJ2-3|TRBD2|TRBV6-4
TGTGCCAGCAGTGACTCTAGCGGGAGGGCCACAGATACGCAGTATTTT
CASSDSSGRATDTQYF
>-|TRBJ2-7|-|TRBV27
TGTGCCAGCAGTCCGGACAGAAATGCCTACGAGCAGTACTTC
CASSPDRNAYEQYF
>-|TRBJ1-2|TRBD1|TRBV11-2
TGTGCCAGCAGCCCTGACAGGGGGGGCGGCTACACCTTC
CASSPDRGGGYTF
>-|TRBJ2-1|TRBD2|TRBV6-5
TGTGCCAGCAGCCCCGTCGGACTAGGATCCAATGAGCAGTTCTTC
CASSPVGLGSNEQFF
>-|TRBJ2-3|-|TRBV10-3
TGTGCCATCAGTGAGACTTTGAGGTCTAGCACAGATACGCAGTATTTT
CAISETLRSSTDTQYF
>-|TRBJ2-3|-|TRBV5-6
TGTGCCAGCAGCCCCAACAGGGTCCCAGATACGCAGTATTTT
CASSPNRVPDTQYF
>-|TRBJ2-2|TRBD1|TRBV28
TGTGCCAGCAGAGTAACAGGGGCTCGGACCGGGGAGCTGTTTTTT
CASRVTGARTGELFF
>-|TRBJ1-1|TRBD1|TRBV7-8
TGTGCCAGCAGCCTCCGGGACAGGAACACTGAAGCTTTCTTT
CASSLRDRNTEAFF
>-|TRBJ1-1|-|TRBV11-2
TGTGCCAGCAGCTCGCCCGGGACAACGAATGAAGCTTTCTTT
CASSSPGTTNEAFF
>few|TRBJ2-7|TRBD2|TRBV28
TGTGCCAGCAGTGCAAGACTAGCGGGGACCTACGAGCAGTACTTC
CASSARLAGTYEQYF
>-|TRBJ2-2|-|TRBV28
TGTGCCAGCAACAAAGAGACACCTGCGAACACCGGGGAGCTGTTTTTT
CASNKETPANTGELFF
>-|TRBJ2-7|-|TRBV28
TGTGCCAGCAGTTTATATCGGGGCGAGCAGTACTTC
CASSLYRGEQYF
>-|TRBJ1-1|-|TRBV10-1
TGCGCCAGCAGTGAGTCGACGGCGGGGTCTGAAGCTTTCTTT
CASSESTAGSEAFF
>-|TRBJ2-7|TRBD2|TRBV19
TGTGCCTCCAAGGGGGGGGCGGGAGGCTACGAGCAGTACTTC
CASKGGAGGYEQYF
>-|TRBJ1-2|TRBD1|TRBV3-1/TRBV3-2
TGTGCCAGCAGACCCCGGGACAGGGCTTTCTATGGCTACACCTTC
CASRPRDRAFYGYTF
>-|TRBJ2-3|TRBD2|TRBV20-1
TGCAGTGCTAGTGGGACTACCTACCAATATACGCAGTATTTT
CSASGTTYQYTQYF
>-|TRBJ2-2|-|TRBV27
TGTGCCAGCAGTTCGATAGACTCCGGGGAGCTGTTTTTT
CASSSIDSGELFF
>-|TRBJ2-3|-|TRBV6-5
TGTGCCAGCAGTTACACACCCACAGATACGCAGTATTTT
CASSYTPTDTQYF
>-|TRBJ1-2|TRBD1|TRBV30
TGTGCCTGGAGCCTCCGACAGGGGGAAGGCTATGGCTACACCTTC
CAWSLRQGEGYGYTF
>-|TRBJ2-7|-|TRBV28
TGTGCCAGCAGTTCTCGGCGGGGCCGGTACGAGCAGTACTTC
CASSSRRGRYEQYF
>-|TRBJ1-1|-|TRBV28
TGTGCCAGCAGTCCGGTCAACAGAGACGCTGAAGCTTTCTTT
CASSPVNRDAEAFF
>-|TRBJ1-1|-|TRBV11-1
TGTGCCAGCAGCTTGAACAGGGCTGTTAGCACTGAAGCTTTCTTT
CASSLNRAVSTEAFF
>-|TRBJ1-1|-|TRBV28
TGTGCCAGCAGTTTGGGGCCGCGGAACACTGAAGCTTTCTTT
CASSLGPRNTEAFF
>-|TRBJ2-7|-|TRBV6-5
TGTGCCAGCAGTTACTCGAGTAGCGGTTTAACGGGCGAGCAGTACTTC
CASSYSSSGLTGEQYF
>-|TRBJ1-2|TRBD1|TRBV19
TGTGCCAGTAGACGAACAGGGGGCGTCAACTATGGCTACACCTTC
CASRRTGGVNYGYTF
>-|TRBJ2-1|TRBD2|TRBV10-3
TGTGCCACCAGACTAGCGGGGTCCTACAATGAGCAGTTCTTC
CATRLAGSYNEQFF
>-|TRBJ2-7|-|TRBV4-1
TGCGCCAGCAGCCAAGTAAGGGGTTACGAGCAGTACTTC
CASSQVRGYEQYF
>-|TRBJ1-5|TRBD1|TRBV7-6
TGTGCCAGCAGCCTCAAAGGGGGCCGGAATCAGCCCCAGCATTTT
CASSLKGGRNQPQHF
>-|TRBJ1-2|-|TRBV3-1/TRBV3-2
TGTGCCAGCAGCCAAGTTCGGGCTAACTATGGCTACACCTTC
CASSQVRANYGYTF
>few|TRBJ1-6|-|TRBV6-5
TGTGCCATCAAACAGGGTAACTCCTATAATTCACCCCTCCACTTT
CAIKQGNSYNSPLHF
>-|TRBJ2-1|-|TRBV4-2
TGTGCCAGCAGCCAAGACGCGGGAAGATACAATGAGCAGTTCTTC
CASSQDAGRYNEQFF
>-|TRBJ1-2|-|TRBV5-4
TGTGCCAGCAGCTTGGGAGGGAGGTCTTCGGGTGGCTACACCTTC
CASSLGGRSSGGYTF
>-|TRBJ1-1|-|TRBV29-1
TGCAGACTGCCCCCGCGGAGTGTGAACACTGAAGCTTTCTTT
CRLPPRSVNTEAFF
>-|TRBJ2-5|-|TRBV18
TGTGCCAGCTCACCAGGGGGCCCCACTCCCTTCCAAGAGACCCAGTACTTC
CASSPGGPTPFQETQYF
>-|TRBJ2-2|TRBD1|TRBV30
TGTGCCGGACAGGGGTCCGGGGAGCTGTTTTTT
CAGQGSGELFF
>-|TRBJ2-1|-|TRBV5-1
TGCGCCAGCAGCTTGGGGGCAGGGCCCGGAGAGCAGTTCTTC
CASSLGAGPGEQFF
>-|TRBJ1-1|-|TRBV9
TGTGCCAGCAGCGGAACAGTTGACACTGAAGCTTTCTTT
CASSGTVDTEAFF
>once|TRBJ1-2|-|TRBV7-2
TGTGCCAGCAGCTTAGTGCAGGACTATGGCTACACCTTC
CASSLVQDYGYTF
>-|TRBJ2-5|-|TRBV25-1
TGTGCCAGCAGTGCAGGAGAGACCCAGTACTTC
CASSAGETQYF
>-|TRBJ2-3|-|TRBV7-2
TGTGCCAGCAGCGCAAGCCAGGGCCTGTATTTT
CASSASQGLYF
>-|TRBJ2-7|-|TRBV5-4
TGTGCCAGCAGCCCCCAGCAGACAGTATACTACGAGCAGTACTTC
CASSPQQTVYYEQYF
>-|TRBJ2-3|-|TRBV19
TGTGCCAGTAGTATAAGGGGGACCGGGAGGCAGCGATTCACAGATACGCAGTATTTT
CASSIRGTGRQRFTDTQYF
>-|TRBJ2-3|TRBD1|TRBV19
TGTGCCAGTAGCCCTAGACAGGGAGATACGCAGTATTTT
CASSPRQGDTQYF
>-|TRBJ2-7|-|TRBV2
TGTGCCAGCAGTGTGGCCAGAAACTACGAGCAGTACTTC
CASSVARNYEQYF
>-|TRBJ1-1|-|TRBV11-2
TGTGCCAGCAGCTTAGGCCTGAGCACTGAAGCTTTCTTT
CASSLGLSTEAFF
>-|TRBJ1-4|TRBD1|TRBV7-9
TGTGCCAGCAGCCCAATCACGGGACAGGGTATCTTT
CASSPITGQGIF
>-|TRBJ2-3|-|TRBV9
TGTGCCAGCAGCGTAGGGTCTATCACAGATACGCAGTATTTT
CASSVGSITDTQYF
>-|TRBJ2-7|TRBD1|TRBV6-4
TGTGCCAGCAGCCGGGACAGTCCCTACGAGCAGTACTTC
CASSRDSPYEQYF
>-|TRBJ1-4|-|TRBV5-1
TGCGCCAGCAGCTTGATGGACAACGGAAAACTGTTTTTT
CASSLMDNGKLFF
>once|TRBJ2-5|TRBD2|TRBV7-2
TGTGCCAGCAGCTTAGCCGGGAGGCACGAGACCCAGTACTTC
CASSLAGRHETQYF